This passage covers 27 T cell receptor beta chains from one sample sequenced in a study of T cell repertoires in cytomegalovirus infection. TCRdb processed the reads anew with MiXCR; each CDR3 protein has one entry. Among fewer than 1,000,000 distinct CDR3 sequences, around 32% were seen once, and the ten largest hold about 14%. No antigen is known for these receptors. The material sequenced was cultured CD8+ T cells from PBMCs, taken from culture after CMV antigen stimulation. The receptors derive from a human donor in good health (CMV status not recorded). Some clones in this sample may be carry-over from other donors' samples.

This clonotype was seen a few times. The chain joins TRBV28 to TRBJ2-1; 11 bases match TRBD2. The germline CDR1 and CDR2 sequences are MDHEN and SYDVKM. The CDR3 is made up of 16 amino acids. V trimming: 2 bases; J trimming: 4 bases; junction bases outside the gene matches: 4. For the CDR3, the DNA is TGTGCCAGCAGTTTACTGGGACTAGCGGAGTACAATGAGCAGTTCTTC. Translating gives CASSLLGLAEYNEQFF.

This clonotype was seen a few times. This chain uses TRBV10-2 with TRBJ2-7; 9 bases line up with TRBD1. The germline V gene has CDR1 WSHSY and CDR2 SAAADI. V shed 5 bases and J 6 bases; nucleotides not matched to a gene: 8. The CDR3 extends over 14 amino acids. CDR3 amino acids: CASSPSGQGFEQYF. As DNA, the CDR3 is TGCGCCAGCAGTCCGTCCGGACAGGGGTTCGAGCAGTACTTC.

There are a few counts of this clonotype. J is TRBJ1-3 and V is TRBV10-3; a possible D gene is TRBD1 (6 bases). The germline V gene encodes CDR1 ENHRY and CDR2 SYGVKD. The V end lost 6 bases, the J end lost 8 bases, and 20 bases lay between the germline ends. This CDR3 has 15 residues. Here the CDR3 reads CAIRITSPRGHTIYF. The CDR3 DNA is TGTGCCATCAGGATTACGAGCCCCCGGGGGCACACCATATATTTT.

The table lists this clonotype with a few counts. The rearrangement links TRBV2 to TRBJ2-5, with D perhaps TRBD1 (5 bases). The CDR3 has 13 residues. Germline V gene lookup returns CDR1 SNHLY and CDR2 FYNNEI. Trimming took 5 bases from V and 4 from J, leaving 11 bases between them. CDR3 in DNA: TGTGCCAGCAGTTTTTTGACAGCAGAGACCCAGTACTTC. Amino acid sequence: CASSFLTAETQYF.

The chain recombines TRBV5-6 with TRBJ1-4; 10 positions match TRBD1. CDR1 and CDR2 from the germline V gene are SGHDT and YYEEEE. After removal of 4 bases from V and 10 bases from J, the junction contained 10 bases not matched to a gene. CDR3 length equals 15 residues. The CDR3 DNA is TGTGCCAGCAGCCCAGGGACAGGGGTTACGGGAAAACTGTTTTTT. Protein: CASSPGTGVTGKLFF.

The chain links TRBV14 to TRBJ1-5; no clear D. CDR1 is SGHDN and CDR2 is FVKESK in the germline V gene. The CDR3 has 12 amino acids. V lost 1 base and J lost 6, with 4 bases in between. The CDR3 sequence is CASSQGLQPQHF. The CDR3 nucleotides are TGTGCCAGCAGCCAAGGACTTCAGCCCCAGCATTTT.

The table lists this clonotype with a few counts. The chain combines TRBV12-3 or TRBV12-4 with TRBJ2-5, with a tentative D call TRBD2 (5 bases). This CDR3 region has 13 residues. Trimming removed 2 bases at V and 5 bases at J, with 9 bases between. The DNA for the CDR3 is TGTGCCAGCAGTTTACCTAGCTCGGAGACCCAGTACTTC. Amino acid sequence: CASSLPSSETQYF.

The chain uses TRBV6-2 or TRBV6-3 and TRBJ2-7; 7 bases are a match to TRBD1. CDR3 length: 17 amino acids. The V segment lost 2 bases and the J segment 0 bases; nucleotides outside the gene matches: 10. CDR1 is MNHEY, CDR2 SVGEGT, per germline. This CDR3 reads CASSYQRTGQISYEQYV. The CDR3 DNA sequence: TGTGCCAGCAGTTACCAGCGTACGGGACAGATCTCCTACGAGCAGTACGTC.

This chain links TRBV9 with TRBJ2-6; 11 bases map to TRBD1. The CDR3 contains 18 residues. Germline V gene sequence: CDR1 SGDLS, CDR2 YYNGEE. V was pared by 3 bases and J by 4 bases, with 9 bases of the junction left unmatched. In DNA, the CDR3 is TGTGCCAGCAGCGCGCCGGGACAGGGGGGGGCAGGGGCCAACGTCCTGACTTTC. Translated: CASSAPGQGGAGANVLTF.

This clonotype was detected only a few times. V usage is TRBV19 and J usage is TRBJ2-1; D is possibly TRBD2 (6 bases). The ends were cut back, 6 bases at V and 1 base at J, with 16 bases in the middle. The CDR3 sequence is 16 residues long. The germline V gene has CDR1 LNHDA and CDR2 SQIVND (reference sequence). The CDR3 loop reads CASRIGGMTSYNEQFF. Written as DNA, the CDR3 is TGTGCCAGTAGAATTGGGGGGATGACATCCTACAATGAGCAGTTCTTC.

V is TRBV29-1 and J is TRBJ1-3; D is ambiguous. CDR1 and CDR2 from the germline V gene are SQVTM and ANQGSEA. The length of the CDR3 is 14 residues. V dropped 3 bases and J dropped 0 bases, with 9 bases sitting between them. The CDR3 spells CSVEGLTSGNTIYF. For the CDR3, the DNA is TGCAGCGTTGAGGGTCTGACCTCTGGAAACACCATATATTTT.

V gene TRBV20-1 combines with J gene TRBJ2-7; perhaps D is TRBD1 or TRBD2 (5 bases each). The CDR3 is 15 residues long. CDR1 is DFQATT, CDR2 SNEGSKA, per germline (reference sequence). V was cut by 0 bases and J by 3 bases, with 15 bases left in between. The CDR3 is CSARDGGIFGYEQYF. CDR3 nucleotides: TGCAGTGCTAGAGATGGGGGAATCTTTGGCTACGAGCAGTACTTC.

The chain is built from TRBV4-3 and TRBJ2-1, with 8 bases that match TRBD1. V lost 3 bases and J lost 8; bases outside the gene matches: 3. Germline V CDR1 and CDR2: LGHNA, YSLEER. The CDR3 has 13 amino acids. The CDR3 sequence is CASSQGTGYEQFF. The CDR3 coding sequence is TGCGCCAGCAGCCAGGGGACAGGCTATGAGCAGTTCTTC.

V gene TRBV6-1 combines with J gene TRBJ2-7; D is undetermined. V was clipped by 8 bases and J by 2 bases, with 10 bases between them. Germline V gene data show CDR1 as MNHNS and CDR2 as SASEGT. CDR3 length: 12 residues. As DNA, the CDR3 is TGTGCCAGCGGCGACCGACCCTACGAGCAGTACGTC. It encodes CASGDRPYEQYV.

This clonotype turned up a few times. V gene TRBV4-1 combines with J gene TRBJ1-5; D gene uncertain. The V gene lost 3 bases and the J gene lost 3 bases, with 6 bases spanning the gap. This CDR3 is built from 13 residues. Germline CDR1 and CDR2: MGHRA and YSYEKL. The CDR3 sequence: CASSQKINQPQHF. CDR3 coding DNA: TGCGCCAGCAGCCAGAAAATCAATCAGCCCCAGCATTTT.

This clonotype was seen more than once but under ten times. The chain uses TRBV7-9 and TRBJ2-7; no reliable D call. Germline assignment: CDR1 SEHNR and CDR2 FQNEAQ (reference sequence). V was clipped by 5 bases and J by 6 bases, with 8 bases between them. This CDR3 has 11 amino acids. Here the CDR3 DNA reads TGTGCCAGCAGCCCCTTAGTCGAGCAGTACGTC. Its translation is CASSPLVEQYV.

The V gene is TRBV9, the J gene TRBJ1-1; TRBD1 matches 7 bases. The V gene end was trimmed by 4 bases and the J gene end by 4 bases; junction bases not matched to a gene: 16. The CDR3 contains 17 residues. CDR1 and CDR2 (germline): SGDLS, YYNGEE. Written as DNA, the CDR3 is TGTGCCAGCAGCTCAGGGGGGGAGGGGGGGATCGGCACTGAAGCTTTCTTT. Protein: CASSSGGEGGIGTEAFF.

This clonotype has only a few counts. J is TRBJ1-5 and V is TRBV7-9; the D is unclear. This CDR3 is 15 amino acids long. V lost 1 base and J 6 bases, leaving 13 bases between the germline ends. Germline-derived CDR1 and CDR2 are SEHNR and FQNEAQ (reference sequence). The CDR3 loop reads CASSLGPEVTQPQHF. CDR3 DNA sequence: TGTGCCAGCAGCTTAGGCCCCGAGGTGACTCAGCCCCAGCATTTT.

This clonotype was counted ten times or more. The chain carries TRBV28 and TRBJ1-5; D is ambiguous. The V gene lost 1 base and the J gene lost 2 bases, with 3 bases spanning the gap. The CDR3 sequence is 13 residues long. Germline-derived CDR1 and CDR2 are MDHEN and SYDVKM. CDR3 in DNA: TGTGCCAGCAGTTTATTCGGCAATCAGCCCCAGCATTTT. Its protein product is CASSLFGNQPQHF.

The chain joins TRBV7-3 to TRBJ2-5, with D unresolved. Looked up from germline, CDR1 is SGHTA and CDR2 is FQGTGA. CDR3 length: 13 residues. V gave up 5 bases and J gave up 5 bases, with 12 bases separating them. The CDR3 region is CASSPDLKETQYF. DNA for the CDR3: TGTGCCAGCAGCCCAGACCTAAAGGAGACCCAGTACTTC.

The chain combines TRBV11-2 with TRBJ2-1, with D tentatively TRBD2 (5 bases). V was trimmed by 5 bases and J by 15 bases, leaving 17 bases between them. Germline V gene sequence: CDR1 SGHAT, CDR2 FQNNGV. The CDR3 totals 12 residues. The CDR3 here is CASSLDFASWFF. The CDR3 bases are TGTGCCAGCAGCCTGGACTTCGCTAGTTGGTTCTTC.

The sample holds a few counts of this clonotype. The chain carries TRBV12-3 or TRBV12-4 and TRBJ2-1; 10 bases are a match to TRBD2. CDR3 length: 15 amino acids. Germline trimming cut 7 bases from V and 8 bases from J; bases unmatched to any gene: 11. CDR3 protein: CASTLGAGGQDEQFF. DNA for the CDR3: TGTGCCAGCACCCTGGGAGCGGGGGGGCAGGATGAGCAGTTCTTC.

This chain uses TRBV27 with TRBJ2-7, with D uncertain. CDR3 length equals 15 residues. V was trimmed by 5 bases and J by 2 bases, leaving 16 bases between them. Germline V gene sequence: CDR1 MNHEY, CDR2 SMNVEV (reference sequence). DNA for the CDR3: TGTGCCAGCAGTCTGCTCTCAGATGTTCCCTACGAGCAGTACTTC. It encodes CASSLLSDVPYEQYF.

The chain employs TRBV6-6 and TRBJ2-1, with TRBD2 identical over 15 bases. In germline, CDR1 is MNHNY, CDR2 SVGAGI (reference sequence). CDR3 size: 16 residues. J gave up 9 bases and V 2 bases, and 5 bases lay outside the gene matches. This chain's CDR3 is CASSYGTSGGPVEQFF. In DNA form, the CDR3 reads TGTGCCAGCAGTTACGGGACTAGCGGGGGGCCGGTTGAGCAGTTCTTC.

The V and J genes are TRBV27 and TRBJ2-7, with a possible D match to TRBD2 (6 bases). Germline assignment: CDR1 MNHEY and CDR2 SMNVEV (reference sequence). This CDR3 is built from 13 residues. V lost 8 bases and J 0 bases, leaving 11 bases between the germline ends. CDR3 in DNA: TGTGCCAGCGGGTCCGGGGGCTCCTACGAGCAGTACTTC. Translated: CASGSGGSYEQYF.

In its sample, this clonotype was seen many times. The chain recombines TRBV6-2 or TRBV6-3 with TRBJ2-1; tentatively, D is TRBD1 (5 bases). This CDR3 spans 12 amino acids. Between the trimmed V and J ends, which lost 9 bases and 6 bases, there was a span of 12 bases. Germline V CDR1 and CDR2: MNHEY, SVGEGT. The CDR3 sequence is CASLGQFNEQFF. CDR3 coding DNA: TGTGCCAGTCTTGGACAATTCAATGAGCAGTTCTTC.

The rearrangement uses TRBV19 and TRBJ1-2, with 8 bases aligning to TRBD1. The CDR3 totals 16 residues. Germline V gene data show CDR1 as LNHDA and CDR2 as SQIVND (reference sequence). Trimming cost V 5 bases and J 4 bases; bases outside gene matches: 12. The CDR3 here is CASSPDRAAGGYGYTF. The CDR3 DNA is TGTGCCAGTAGTCCGGACAGGGCTGCCGGGGGCTATGGCTACACCTTC. The full variable domain, in which reference TRBV19 and TRBJ1-2 provide the parts outside the CDR3, is DGGITQSPKYLFRKEGQNVTLSCEQNLNHDAMYWYRQDPGQGLRLIYYSQIVNDFQKGDIAEGYSVSREKKESFPLTVTSAQKNPTAFYLCASSPDRAAGGYGYTFGSGTRLTVV.